Listed here are 13 T cell receptor beta chains from one sample, sequenced in a study of metastatic and nonmetastatic thyroid tumors. Nobody among the patients had been given any treatment before thyroid surgery. MiXCR was used by TCRdb to re-call the PCR reads. This table holds tens of thousands of clones, around 4% found once. The sequencing sample was made of blood. These receptors all stem from a female donor with papillary thyroid cancer or a benign thyroid nodule (not recorded which). Some clones in this sample may be carry-over from other donors' samples.

The chain is built from TRBV3-1 and TRBJ1-2; 9 bases are a match to TRBD1. CDR3 length: 14 residues. V lost 5 bases to trimming and J lost 4 bases; unmatched junction nucleotides: 5. CDR1 LGHDT and CDR2 YNNKEL come from the germline V gene (reference sequence). The CDR3 reads CASSLQGAGYGYTF. For the CDR3, the DNA is TGTGCCAGCAGCTTACAGGGGGCGGGCTATGGCTACACCTTC.

This clone was picked up a small number of times. The chain is built from TRBV25-1 and TRBJ2-7; D is uncertain. The V gene lost 4 bases and the J gene lost 0 bases, with 7 bases spanning the gap. Germline V gives CDR1 MGHDK, CDR2 SYGVNS. The CDR3 sequence is 13 residues long. The chain's CDR3 is CASSGPGSYEQYF. Here the CDR3 DNA reads TGTGCCAGCAGTGGACCCGGCTCCTACGAGCAGTACTTC.

There are many counts of this clone. The V and J genes are TRBV6-1 and TRBJ1-1, with D uncertain. CDR1 MNHNS and CDR2 SASEGT come from the germline V gene. The CDR3 is made up of 12 amino acids. The V gene lost 8 bases and the J gene lost 1 base, with 8 bases spanning the gap. CDR3 sequence: CASSRGNTEAFF. As DNA, the CDR3 is TGTGCCAGCTCCCGGGGGAACACTGAAGCTTTCTTT.

J is TRBJ2-7 and V is TRBV5-1; maybe TRBD1 (6 bases). The V gene lost 4 bases and the J gene lost 5 bases, with 22 bases spanning the gap. The CDR3 totals 16 residues. Germline CDR1 is SGHRS and CDR2 is YFSETQ. The CDR3 region is CASSPGSGVQVNEQYF. Here the CDR3 DNA reads TGCGCCAGCAGCCCCGGCTCAGGGGTTCAGGTGAACGAGCAGTACTTC.

This clone turned up a few times. This may be a read error, as it is one base from a much larger clone. The same CDR3 also results from other DNA sequences found in this sample. The rearrangement uses TRBV5-5 and TRBJ2-7; 10 bases map to TRBD1. This CDR3 spans 14 amino acids. In germline, CDR1 is SGHKS, CDR2 YYEKEE (reference sequence). The CDR3 spells CASSGGQGSYEQYF. The CDR3 coding sequence is TGTGCAAGCAGCGGGGGACAGGGGAGCTACGAGCAGTACTTC. The full variable domain, its missing parts supplied by reference TRBV5-5 and TRBJ2-7, is DAGVTQSPTHLIKTRGQQVTLRCSPISGHKSVSWYQQVLGQGPQFIFQYYEKEERGRGNFPDRFSARQFPNYSSELNVNALLLGDSALYLCASSGGQGSYEQYFGPGTRLTVT.

There are a few counts of this clone. This chain joins TRBV6-2 or TRBV6-3 and TRBJ2-3; D may be TRBD1 (6 bases). V lost 0 bases and J 5 bases, leaving 21 bases between the germline ends. This CDR3 spans 18 amino acids. CDR1 is MNHEY and CDR2 is SVGEGT in the germline V gene. CDR3 sequence reads: CASSYSGLGRGRGDTQYF. CDR3 sequence (DNA): TGTGCCAGCAGTTACTCGGGTCTTGGACGGGGCAGGGGAGATACGCAGTATTTT.

This clone was seen ten or more times. The chain employs TRBV7-2 and TRBJ1-1; 8 nucleotides line up with TRBD1. Trimming cost V 3 bases and J 1 base; bases outside gene matches: 1. Germline values: CDR1 SGHTA, CDR2 FQGNSA. The CDR3 has 14 amino acids. DNA for the CDR3: TGTGCCAGCAGCTTGACAGGGGAGAACACTGAAGCTTTCTTT. This sequence encodes CASSLTGENTEAFF.

Details on this clone: A read error may be the cause here, since a much bigger clone is one base away. The chain has TRBV6-5 and TRBJ1-5; 8 nucleotides agree with TRBD1. The germline CDR1 and CDR2 sequences are MNHEY and SVGAGI. This CDR3 is 15 amino acids long. CDR3 protein: CASSSTGGGSQPQHF. CDR3 DNA sequence: TGTGCCAGTAGTTCCACAGGGGGAGGGAGTCAGCCCCAGCATTTT.

This clone was picked up a small number of times. The chain links TRBV7-9 to TRBJ2-5, with unresolved D. Looked up from germline, CDR1 is SEHNR and CDR2 is FQNEAQ (reference sequence). The CDR3 runs to 16 residues. Deletions cut 8 bases from V and 0 bases from J, with 19 bases between. The CDR3 DNA reads as TGTGCCAGCGGCTCTCAACCCGATACCAACCAAGAGACCCAGTACTTC. It yields the protein CASGSQPDTNQETQYF.

The CDR3 DNA is TGTGCCAGCAGCTCTACAGGGGGCGGTTGGGATGGTGAAGCTTTCTTT. The encoded protein is CASSSTGGGWDGEAFF. This chain uses TRBV7-9 with TRBJ1-1, with 9 bases lining up with TRBD1. Germline V gives CDR1 SEHNR, CDR2 FQNEAQ (reference sequence). Unmatched junction bases numbered 13, after V lost 4 bases and J lost 7 bases. CDR3 length: 16 amino acids.

The table lists this clone with many counts. The rearrangement uses TRBV29-1 and TRBJ2-3, with D perhaps being TRBD1 or TRBD2 (5 bases each). The V gene lost 5 bases and the J gene lost 2 bases, with 17 bases spanning the gap. CDR1 SQVTM and CDR2 ANQGSEA come from the germline V gene. The CDR3 covers 15 residues. The CDR3 DNA follows: TGCAGCGTTAAACGGGACCCCTCTACCACAGATACGCAGTATTTT. Encoded protein: CSVKRDPSTTDTQYF.

This clone occurred a few times. One end of the junction does not line up with germline, which may come from a read error. The CDR3 DNA sequence: TGTGCCAGCAGTTGGGTGTACGGGGATACTCAGTATTTT. Residues: CASSWVYGDTQYF. This chain links TRBV27 with TRBJ2-3, with a weak D call TRBD2 (5 bases). The CDR3 covers 13 residues. CDR1 and CDR2 from the germline V gene are MNHEY and SMNVEV (reference sequence).

The chain carries TRBV20-1 and TRBJ1-1; 7 nucleotides match TRBD1. Per germline, CDR1 DFQATT and CDR2 SNEGSKA (reference sequence). The V gene end was trimmed by 0 bases and the J gene end by 5 bases; junction bases not matched to a gene: 6. This CDR3 contains 14 residues. In DNA, the CDR3 is TGCAGTGCTAGAGATCGCAGGGGGTGGACTGAAGCTTTCTTT. Protein: CSARDRRGWTEAFF.